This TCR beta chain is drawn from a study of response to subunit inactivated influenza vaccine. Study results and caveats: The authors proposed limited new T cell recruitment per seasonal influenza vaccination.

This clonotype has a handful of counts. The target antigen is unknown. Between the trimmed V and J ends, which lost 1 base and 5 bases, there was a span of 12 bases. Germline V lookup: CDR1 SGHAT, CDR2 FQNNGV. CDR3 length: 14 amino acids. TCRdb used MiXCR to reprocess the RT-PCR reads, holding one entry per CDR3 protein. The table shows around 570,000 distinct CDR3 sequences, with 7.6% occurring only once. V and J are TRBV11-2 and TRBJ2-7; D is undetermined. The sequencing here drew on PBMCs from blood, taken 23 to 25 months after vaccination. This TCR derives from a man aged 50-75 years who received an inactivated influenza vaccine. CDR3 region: CASSLVLLGHEQYF. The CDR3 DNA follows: TGTGCCAGCAGCTTAGTCTTACTCGGCCACGAGCAGTACTTC.